The 27 T cell receptor beta chains given below trace back to one sample, sequenced in a study of OX40 agonist ivuxolimab in advanced cancers. TCRdb keeps only in-frame clones here, not all; method: immunoSEQ multiplex PCR. The profile shows about 54,000 clones, just under 85% of them singletons. Sequenced here: CD4+ or CD8+ T cells sorted from blood, sampled in a trial of the OX40 agonist ivuxolimab. Receptors were obtained from an adult with an advanced solid tumor such as melanoma, head and neck, liver or kidney cancer.

J is TRBJ2-7 and V is TRBV5-5, with D perhaps TRBD2 (6 bases). The CDR3 extends over 15 amino acids. Deletions cut 0 bases from V and 1 base from J, with 11 bases between. Per germline, CDR1 SGHKS and CDR2 YYEKEE (reference sequence). CDR3 loop: CASSLGDLRSYEQYF. The CDR3 bases are TGTGCCAGCAGCTTGGGGGACTTAAGATCCTACGAGCAGTACTTC.

This chain connects TRBV9 to TRBJ2-1; D not certain. Trimming took off 4 bases at V and 3 bases at J, with 11 bases between the two ends. Germline CDR1 and CDR2: SGDLS and YYNGEE. This CDR3 contains 14 residues. The CDR3 protein is CASSPQAIYNEQFF. CDR3 DNA sequence: TGTGCCAGCAGCCCTCAGGCGATCTACAATGAGCAGTTCTTC.

The chain links TRBV14 to TRBJ2-2; D is uncertain. This CDR3 comprises 14 residues. Per germline, CDR1 SGHDN and CDR2 FVKESK. Between the trimmed V and J ends, which lost 0 bases and 4 bases, there was a span of 6 bases. The CDR3 region is CASSQDIGTGELFF. The CDR3 DNA follows: TGTGCCAGCAGCCAAGATATAGGCACCGGGGAGCTGTTTTTT.

The chain carries TRBV6-1 and TRBJ2-7, with D perhaps matching TRBD1 (5 bases). Germline lookup yields CDR1 MNHNS and CDR2 SASEGT. This CDR3 region has 13 residues. Trimming stripped 5 bases from V and 6 bases from J, with 14 bases between. CDR3 bases: TGTGCCAGCAGTAACCCCGTCAGGGTCGAGCAGTACTTC. As protein: CASSNPVRVEQYF.

This chain connects TRBV7-9 to TRBJ1-2; TRBD1 is a possible D gene (6 bases). Trimming pared 7 bases from V and 6 bases from J, leaving 18 bases between. Germline CDR1 SEHNR, CDR2 FQNEAQ (reference sequence). The CDR3 has 14 amino acids. The CDR3 protein is CASTLVGGRNGYTF. CDR3 nucleotides: TGTGCCAGCACGCTGGTTGGGGGGCGGAATGGCTACACCTTC.

The gene calls are TRBV9 and TRBJ2-3; D gene unclear. CDR3 length: 14 amino acids. V shed 0 bases and J shed 3 bases, with 8 bases lying between them. Per germline, CDR1 SGDLS and CDR2 YYNGEE. As DNA, the CDR3 is TGTGCCAGCAGCGTAGTACCCCAGACAGATACGCAGTATTTT. Residues: CASSVVPQTDTQYF.

The chain links TRBV19 to TRBJ1-1; 9 nucleotides match TRBD1. The CDR3 is made up of 16 amino acids. Germline-derived CDR1 and CDR2 are LNHDA and SQIVND (reference sequence). V trimming: 2 bases; J trimming: 2 bases; junction bases outside the gene matches: 6. The CDR3 loop is CASSIKQGAGNTEAFF. The CDR3 DNA sequence: TGTGCCAGTAGTATAAAACAGGGGGCAGGAAACACTGAAGCTTTCTTT.

The chain uses TRBV7-3 and TRBJ1-1; unclear D gene. CDR1 and CDR2 (germline): SGHTA, FQGTGA. The ends were cut back, 4 bases at V and 5 bases at J, with 11 bases in the middle. There are 13 residues in the CDR3. In DNA form, the CDR3 reads TGTGCCAGCAGCTCTCTCCGTGGGACTGAAGCTTTCTTT. This sequence encodes CASSSLRGTEAFF.

The chain recombines TRBV28 with TRBJ1-1; D is perhaps TRBD1 (5 bases). The CDR3 consists of 16 residues. The germline CDR1 and CDR2 sequences are MDHEN and SYDVKM. V was shortened by 3 bases and J by 3 bases, with 17 bases between the two germline ends. CDR3 protein: CASSFGGAPGYTEAFF. The CDR3 DNA reads as TGTGCCAGCAGTTTTGGTGGGGCGCCGGGTTACACTGAAGCTTTCTTT.

This clone turned up a few times. This sequence joins TRBV11-3 and TRBJ2-3; a possible D gene is TRBD2 (6 bases). The CDR3 length is 14 residues. Looked up from germline, CDR1 is SGHNT and CDR2 is YENEEA. Deletions cut 7 bases from V and 5 bases from J, with 16 bases between. This chain's CDR3 is CASNRVGSEDTQYF. CDR3 bases: TGTGCCAGCAACCGAGTCGGGAGTGAAGATACGCAGTATTTT.

The gene calls are TRBV6-1 and TRBJ2-7; either TRBD1 or TRBD2 may supply D (5 bases each). V was shortened by 5 bases and J by 1 base, with 15 bases between the two germline ends. Germline V CDR1 and CDR2: MNHNS, SASEGT. The CDR3 runs 15 residues. DNA of the CDR3: TGTGCCAGCAGTACTTCTTGGGGACGGTCCTACGAGCAGTACTTC. Amino acid sequence: CASSTSWGRSYEQYF.

This chain joins TRBV19 and TRBJ2-1, with TRBD2 matching 11 bases. Trimming removed 3 bases from V and 4 bases from J; junction bases left unmatched: 2. CDR3 length: 15 residues. Germline loops: CDR1 LNHDA, CDR2 SQIVND (reference sequence). The CDR3 protein is CASSMGTSGYNEQFF. The CDR3 nucleotides are TGTGCCAGTAGTATGGGGACTAGCGGTTACAATGAGCAGTTCTTC.

V and J are TRBV5-4 and TRBJ1-1; possibly TRBD1 for D (5 bases). The CDR3 is 14 residues long. The germline CDR1 and CDR2 sequences are SGHNT and YYREEE (reference sequence). The ends were cut back, 4 bases at V and 0 bases at J, with 10 bases in the middle. This CDR3 reads CASSQGQLNTEAFF. As DNA, the CDR3 is TGTGCCAGCAGCCAAGGACAACTGAACACTGAAGCTTTCTTT.

The genes are TRBV11-3 and TRBJ2-2; D is ambiguous. V lost 0 bases to trimming and J lost 0 bases, with 5 bases between them. The CDR3 has 15 residues. Germline V gives CDR1 SGHNT, CDR2 YENEEA. CDR3 sequence: CASSLDRPNTGELFF. In DNA form, the CDR3 reads TGTGCCAGCAGCTTAGACAGACCGAACACCGGGGAGCTGTTTTTT.

V usage is TRBV28 and J usage is TRBJ1-1; 7 bases are a match to TRBD1. Germline values: CDR1 MDHEN, CDR2 SYDVKM. The V and J ends lost 5 bases and 0 bases, in that order; junction bases with no gene match: 9. The CDR3 is made up of 16 amino acids. The CDR3 sequence is CASSRPGTVMNTEAFF. In nucleotides, the CDR3 is TGTGCCAGCAGTCGTCCCGGGACAGTGATGAACACTGAAGCTTTCTTT.

This clone was observed a single time. The CDR3 is CASSSDRGYEQYF. DNA for the CDR3: TGTGCCAGCTCCTCGGACAGGGGATACGAGCAGTACTTC. The rearrangement links TRBV18 to TRBJ2-7; 9 bases align to TRBD1. Germline-derived CDR1 and CDR2 are KGHSH and LQKENI. V gave up 6 bases and J gave up 4 bases; unmatched junction bases: 4. This CDR3 comprises 13 residues.

The V gene is TRBV6-1, the J gene TRBJ1-1; unclear D gene. CDR1 is MNHNS and CDR2 is SASEGT in the germline V gene. The CDR3 runs to 16 residues. V lost 0 bases and J 3 bases, leaving 14 bases between the germline ends. CDR3 in DNA: TGTGCCAGCAGTGAAGCTCATCCGCCGGGGTACACTGAAGCTTTCTTT. It translates to CASSEAHPPGYTEAFF.

V gene TRBV6-6 combines with J gene TRBJ2-4, with D possibly matching TRBD2 (7 bases). The CDR3 is 14 amino acids. V lost 6 bases, J lost 5 bases, and 14 bases lay in between. Germline V CDR1 and CDR2: MNHNY, SVGAGI (reference sequence). As DNA, the CDR3 is TGTGCCAGCAGCCGCGGGGGCCCGGAAAACATTCAGTACTTC. This codes for CASSRGGPENIQYF.

The V gene is TRBV28, the J gene TRBJ1-1; D is unresolved. Trimming pared 3 bases from V and 3 bases from J, leaving 11 bases between. The CDR3 totals 14 residues. Germline V gives CDR1 MDHEN, CDR2 SYDVKM. CDR3 residues: CASSLTRRDTEAFF. CDR3 sequence (DNA): TGTGCCAGCAGTTTGACACGGCGGGACACTGAAGCTTTCTTT.

The genes are TRBV7-8 and TRBJ1-5; D call uncertain. The CDR3 is 15 residues long. Trimming stripped 4 bases from V and 0 bases from J, with 10 bases between. The germline V gene has CDR1 SGHVS and CDR2 FQNEAQ. The CDR3 protein is CASSSGRTSNQPQHF. The CDR3 DNA reads as TGTGCCAGCAGCTCAGGACGGACTAGCAATCAGCCCCAGCATTTT.

This CDR3 is CASSPLPVDREGGTF. The CDR3 bases are TGTGCCAGCTCACCATTGCCGGTAGACAGGGAAGGAGGCACCTTC. The chain carries TRBV18 and TRBJ1-2, with TRBD1 identical over 7 bases. CDR1 and CDR2 (germline): KGHSH, LQKENI. V shed 2 bases and J 13 bases; nucleotides not matched to a gene: 16. The CDR3 is 15 amino acids. The full variable domain, with the rest looked up from reference TRBV18 and TRBJ1-2, is NAGVMQNPRHLVRRRGQEARLRCSPMKGHSHVYWYRQLPEEGLKFMVYLQKENIIDESGMPKERFSAEFPKEGPSILRIQQVVRGDSAAYFCASSPLPVDREGGTFGSGTRLTVV.

This clone occurred once. This chain connects TRBV28 to TRBJ2-4, with TRBD2 matching over 7 bases. This CDR3 comprises 13 residues. CDR1 MDHEN and CDR2 SYDVKM come from the germline V gene. The V and J ends lost 7 bases and 6 bases, in that order; junction bases with no gene match: 6. Written as DNA, the CDR3 is TGTGCCAGCACCTGGGAGGGGACAAACATTCAGTACTTC. Protein product: CASTWEGTNIQYF.

This clone was detected only a few times. The rearrangement joins TRBV10-3 to TRBJ1-1, with 9 bases aligning to TRBD1. The V gene end was trimmed by 6 bases and the J gene end by 1 base; junction bases not matched to a gene: 9. The CDR3 has 16 amino acids. Looked up from germline, CDR1 is ENHRY and CDR2 is SYGVKD. In DNA form, the CDR3 reads TGTGCCATCAGCGAAACGTCGGGACAGGGGAACACTGAAGCTTTCTTT. It encodes CAISETSGQGNTEAFF.

This chain uses TRBV29-1 with TRBJ2-1; TRBD1 matches at 10 bases. The V and J ends lost 7 bases and 4 bases, in that order; junction bases with no gene match: 7. In germline, CDR1 is SQVTM, CDR2 ANQGSEA. This CDR3 has 14 amino acids. CDR3 DNA: TGCAGCGGGCTTGGACAGGGGGTTTACAATGAGCAGTTCTTC. As protein: CSGLGQGVYNEQFF.

This clone was counted once. The chain carries TRBV10-1 and TRBJ1-2; D not certain. The V gene lost 0 bases and the J gene lost 0 bases, with 8 bases spanning the gap. The CDR3 has 15 amino acids. From germline, CDR1 is WNHNN and CDR2 SYGVQD (reference sequence). The chain's CDR3 is CASSESPEPNYGYTF. Here the CDR3 DNA reads TGCGCCAGCAGTGAGTCGCCCGAGCCTAACTATGGCTACACCTTC.

This clone was observed a few times. The chain combines TRBV28 with TRBJ1-5, with 8 nucleotides matching TRBD1. This CDR3 spans 14 amino acids. With 2 bases clipped from V and 7 bases from J, the junction kept 4 bases outside the gene matches. Germline V gives CDR1 MDHEN, CDR2 SYDVKM. CDR3 nucleotide sequence: TGTGCCAGCAGTTTAAGCAGGGGGCGGCAGCCCCAGCATTTT. It is translated as CASSLSRGRQPQHF.

The gene calls are TRBV18 and TRBJ2-7; D is uncertain. Germline CDR1 reads KGHSH; CDR2 reads LQKENI. This CDR3 comprises 12 residues. The V end lost 4 bases, the J end lost 2 bases, and 6 bases lay between the germline ends. CDR3 coding DNA: TGTGCCAGCTCACTCGGAGCCTACGAGCAGTACTTC. It specifies CASSLGAYEQYF.